The clone carrying this T cell receptor (beta chain) was detected a few times. Its antigen is still unknown. cDNA reverse transcribed from extracted RNA served as the sequencing template. Profiled with immunoSEQ multiplex PCR; TCRdb holds only in-frame clones, not every one. Of 50,000 to 80,000 clones listed, 40% to 50% are singletons. The study team obtained lesional scalp punch biopsies and peripheral blood from alopecia areata patients. The source of the sample is a study of CD8+ T cells in alopecia areata. Overall study findings and caveats: Lesional scalp, especially alopecia totalis/universalis, showed higher clonality than normal scalp. Patients shared TCRs less clearly than mice did, possibly owing to HLA.

The CDR3 covers 16 residues. V lost 6 bases, J lost 2 bases, and 19 bases lay in between. Germline CDR1 is MDHEN and CDR2 is SYDVKM. The sequencing sample was made of NKG2D-low CD8+ T cells sorted from blood. The chain recombines TRBV28 with TRBJ2-5; TRBD2 might be the D (5 bases). The clonotype was recovered from a human donor with alopecia areata. CDR3 region: CASSQASSEGQETQYF. Written as DNA, the CDR3 is TGTGCCAGCAGCCAGGCTAGCTCCGAGGGACAAGAGACCCAGTACTTC.